This T cell receptor (beta chain) derives from a study of cytomegalovirus exposure and HLA in healthy donors. The CDR3 extends over 17 amino acids. With 0 bases removed from V and 0 bases from J, the gap between germline ends came to 13 bases. Germline values: CDR1 SGHRS, CDR2 YFSETQ. 60 Vbeta and 13 Jbeta primers were used in PCR. Here immunoSEQ multiplex PCR was the method, and the copy in TCRdb shows in-frame clones only, minus some. The sample holds around 180,000 clones, about 90% seen once. The chain employs TRBV5-1 and TRBJ2-1; TRBD2 is a possible D gene (5 bases). The source of this sequence is a girl under two years old in good health and CMV-seronegative. Sequenced input: PBMCs. CDR3 sequence reads: CASSLVRAGSSYNEQFF. CDR3 DNA: TGCGCCAGCAGCTTGGTGCGGGCTGGTAGCTCCTACAATGAGCAGTTCTTC.